The T cell receptor beta chain described here comes from a study of cytomegalovirus exposure and HLA in healthy donors. General study results and limits: That first-cohort TCR clusters tended to co-occur in the 90 to 150 validation repertoires was found in a later analysis.

Remarks on this clone: Its antigen is as yet unknown.

V was clipped by 4 bases and J by 1 base, with 7 bases between them. CDR1 and CDR2 from the germline V gene are SQVTM and ANQGSEA. This CDR3 is built from 13 residues. The donors formed part of the roughly 110-subject validation cohort, distinct from the roughly 700-subject first cohort. TCRdb's copy holds only in-frame clones and misses some; the assay was immunoSEQ multiplex PCR. The sample carries fewer than 90,000 clones, 94% recorded once. This clonotype was sampled from a woman under 30 in good health and CMV-seronegative. The specimen was PBMCs. J is TRBJ2-2 and V is TRBV29-1, with TRBD2 as a possible D gene (5 bases). CDR3 loop: CSVVEGNTGELFF. In DNA form, the CDR3 reads TGCAGCGTTGTTGAGGGGAACACCGGGGAGCTGTTTTTT.